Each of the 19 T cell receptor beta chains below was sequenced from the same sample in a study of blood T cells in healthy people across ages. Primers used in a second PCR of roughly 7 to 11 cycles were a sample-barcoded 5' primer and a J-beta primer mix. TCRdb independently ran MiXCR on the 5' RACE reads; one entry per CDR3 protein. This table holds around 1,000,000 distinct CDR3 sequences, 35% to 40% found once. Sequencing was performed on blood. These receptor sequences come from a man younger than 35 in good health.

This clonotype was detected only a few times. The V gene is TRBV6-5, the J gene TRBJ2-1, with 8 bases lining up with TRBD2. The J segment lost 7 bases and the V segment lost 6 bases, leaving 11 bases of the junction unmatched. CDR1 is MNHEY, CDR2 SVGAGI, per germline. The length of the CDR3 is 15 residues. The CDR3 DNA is TGTGCCAGCAGACGAGGGACTAGTCTGTGGAATGAGCAGTTCTTC. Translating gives CASRRGTSLWNEQFF.

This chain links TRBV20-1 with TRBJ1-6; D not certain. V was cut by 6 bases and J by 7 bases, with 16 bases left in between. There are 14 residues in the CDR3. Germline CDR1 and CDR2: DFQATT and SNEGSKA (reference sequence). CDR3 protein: CSARRPEKNSPLHF. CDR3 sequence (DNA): TGCAGTGCCCGCAGGCCAGAAAAGAATTCACCCCTCCACTTT.

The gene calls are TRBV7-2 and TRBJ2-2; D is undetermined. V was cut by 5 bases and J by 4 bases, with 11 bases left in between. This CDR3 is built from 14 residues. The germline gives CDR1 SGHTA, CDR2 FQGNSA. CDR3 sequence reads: CASSLSLITGELFF. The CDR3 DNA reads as TGTGCCAGCAGCCTAAGCTTGATCACCGGGGAGCTGTTTTTT.

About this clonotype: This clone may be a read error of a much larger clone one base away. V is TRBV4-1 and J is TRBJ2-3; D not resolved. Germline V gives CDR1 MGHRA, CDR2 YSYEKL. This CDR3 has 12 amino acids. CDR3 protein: CASGQGGNTQYF. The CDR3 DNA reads TGCGCCAGCGGCCAAGGTGGGAATACGCAGTATTTT.

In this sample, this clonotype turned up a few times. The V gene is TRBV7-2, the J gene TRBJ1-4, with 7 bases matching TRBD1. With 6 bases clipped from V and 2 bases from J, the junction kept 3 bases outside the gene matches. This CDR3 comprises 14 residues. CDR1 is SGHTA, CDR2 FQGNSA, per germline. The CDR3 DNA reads TGTGCCAGCAGAACGGGACAGACTAATGAAAAACTGTTTTTT. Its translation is CASRTGQTNEKLFF.

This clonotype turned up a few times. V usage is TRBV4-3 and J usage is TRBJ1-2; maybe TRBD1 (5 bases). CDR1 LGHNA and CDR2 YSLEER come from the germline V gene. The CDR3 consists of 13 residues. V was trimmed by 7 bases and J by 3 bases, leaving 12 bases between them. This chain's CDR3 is CASTRDGDYGYTF. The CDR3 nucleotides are TGCGCCAGCACCCGGGACGGGGACTATGGCTACACCTTC.

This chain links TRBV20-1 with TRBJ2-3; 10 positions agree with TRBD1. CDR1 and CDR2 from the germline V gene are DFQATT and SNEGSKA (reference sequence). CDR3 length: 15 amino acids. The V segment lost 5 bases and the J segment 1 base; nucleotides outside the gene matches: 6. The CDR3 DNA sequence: TGCAGTGCTCCACTGGGGACAGGGGGCACAGATACGCAGTATTTT. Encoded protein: CSAPLGTGGTDTQYF.

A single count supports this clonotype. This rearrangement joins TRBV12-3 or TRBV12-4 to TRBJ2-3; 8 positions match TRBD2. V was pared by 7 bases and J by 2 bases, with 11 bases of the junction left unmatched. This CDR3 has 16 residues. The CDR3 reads CASTGPSGGPTDTQYF. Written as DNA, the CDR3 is TGTGCCAGCACCGGACCGAGCGGGGGACCCACAGATACGCAGTATTTT.

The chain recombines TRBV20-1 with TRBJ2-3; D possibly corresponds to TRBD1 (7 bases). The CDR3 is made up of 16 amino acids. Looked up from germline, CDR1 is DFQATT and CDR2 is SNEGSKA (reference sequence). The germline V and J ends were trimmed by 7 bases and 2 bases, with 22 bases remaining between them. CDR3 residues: CSGRRDTGAVTDTQYF. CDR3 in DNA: TGCAGTGGAAGGAGGGACACAGGGGCAGTCACAGATACGCAGTATTTT.

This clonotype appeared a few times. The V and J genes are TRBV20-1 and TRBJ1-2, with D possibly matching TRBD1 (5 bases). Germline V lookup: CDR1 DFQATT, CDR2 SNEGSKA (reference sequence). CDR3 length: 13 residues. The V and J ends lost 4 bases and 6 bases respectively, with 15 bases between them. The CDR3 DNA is TGCAGTGCTATCCGGCAGGGAGGGGATGGCTACACCTTC. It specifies CSAIRQGGDGYTF.

CDR3 loop: CASSPGAGRADYNEQFF. CDR3 in DNA: TGTGCCAGCAGCCCGGGAGCCGGCAGGGCAGACTACAATGAGCAGTTCTTC. The chain employs TRBV28 and TRBJ2-1; a possible D gene is TRBD2 (6 bases). Trimming took off 6 bases at V and 3 bases at J, with 21 bases between the two ends. The CDR3 loop spans 17 amino acids. Germline V CDR1 and CDR2: MDHEN, SYDVKM.

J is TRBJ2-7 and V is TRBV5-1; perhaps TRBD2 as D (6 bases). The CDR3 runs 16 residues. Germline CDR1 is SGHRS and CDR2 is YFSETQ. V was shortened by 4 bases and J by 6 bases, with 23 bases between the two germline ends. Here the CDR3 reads CASSGQGGTEPGEQYF. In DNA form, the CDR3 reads TGCGCCAGCAGCGGGCAGGGCGGGACGGAACCTGGCGAGCAGTACTTC.

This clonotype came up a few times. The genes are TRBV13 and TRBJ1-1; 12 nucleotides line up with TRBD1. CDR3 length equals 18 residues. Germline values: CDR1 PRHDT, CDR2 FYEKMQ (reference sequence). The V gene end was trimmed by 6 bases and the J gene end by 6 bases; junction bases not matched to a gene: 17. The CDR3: CASSSLGSRDRGLAEAFF. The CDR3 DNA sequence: TGTGCCAGCAGTTCCCTGGGGTCCCGGGACAGGGGGCTTGCTGAAGCTTTCTTT.

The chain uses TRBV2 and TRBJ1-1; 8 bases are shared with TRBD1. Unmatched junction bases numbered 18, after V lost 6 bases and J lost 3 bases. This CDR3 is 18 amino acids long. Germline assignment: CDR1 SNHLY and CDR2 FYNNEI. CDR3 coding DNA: TGTGCCAGCAGCGACTCACCGGGACAGGCCGTTTCTGACACTGAAGCTTTCTTT. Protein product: CASSDSPGQAVSDTEAFF.

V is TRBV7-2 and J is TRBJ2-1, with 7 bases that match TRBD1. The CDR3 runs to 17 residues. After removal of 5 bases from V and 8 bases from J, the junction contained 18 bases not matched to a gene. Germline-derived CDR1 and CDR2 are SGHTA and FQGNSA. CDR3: CASSPRLRGPSGHEQFF. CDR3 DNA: TGTGCCAGCAGCCCCCGTCTGAGGGGGCCCTCTGGCCATGAGCAGTTCTTC.

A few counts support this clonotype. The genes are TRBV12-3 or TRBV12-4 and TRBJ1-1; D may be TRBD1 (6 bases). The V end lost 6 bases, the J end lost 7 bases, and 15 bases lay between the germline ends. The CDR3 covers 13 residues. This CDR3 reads CASSSRGGGEAFF. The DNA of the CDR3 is TGTGCCAGCAGCTCAAGGGGGGGAGGTGAAGCTTTCTTT.

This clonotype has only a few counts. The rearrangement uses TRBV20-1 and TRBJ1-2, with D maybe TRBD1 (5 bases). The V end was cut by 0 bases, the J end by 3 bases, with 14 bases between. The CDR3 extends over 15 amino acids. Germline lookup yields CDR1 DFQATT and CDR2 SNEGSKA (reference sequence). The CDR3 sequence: CSARDRRGGDYGYTF. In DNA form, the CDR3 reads TGCAGTGCTAGAGATAGGAGGGGAGGGGACTATGGCTACACCTTC.

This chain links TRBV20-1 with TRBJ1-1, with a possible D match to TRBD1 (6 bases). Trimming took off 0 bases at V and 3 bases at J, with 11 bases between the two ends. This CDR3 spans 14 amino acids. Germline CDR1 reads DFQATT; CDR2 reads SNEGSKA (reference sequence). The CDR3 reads CSARDPGEDTEAFF. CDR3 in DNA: TGCAGTGCTAGAGATCCAGGGGAGGACACTGAAGCTTTCTTT.

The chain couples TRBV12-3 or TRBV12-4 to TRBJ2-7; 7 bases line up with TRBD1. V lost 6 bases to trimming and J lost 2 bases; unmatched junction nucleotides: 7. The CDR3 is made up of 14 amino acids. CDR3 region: CASSAEDRTYEQYF. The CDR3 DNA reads TGTGCCAGCAGCGCCGAGGACAGGACCTACGAGCAGTACTTC.